Presented here are 10 T cell receptor beta chains from one specimen sequenced in a study of identical twins. In TCRdb, the 5' RACE reads were re-called with MiXCR into one record per CDR3 protein. The data hold some 500,000 distinct CDR3 sequences, with 14% observed a single time. The data were also submitted as part of a second study, on yellow fever vaccine responses in identical twins.

The specimen sequenced was CD4+ T cells sorted from blood. These receptors were collected from a woman between 18 and 30 years old in good health.

The rearrangement links TRBV11-1 to TRBJ2-5, with D possibly matching TRBD1 (6 bases). CDR3 size: 15 residues. V shed 8 bases and J shed 5 bases, with 21 bases lying between them. Germline CDR1 SGHAT, CDR2 FQDESV (reference sequence). DNA for the CDR3: TGTGCCAGCTGCCACCGGACAGTGTACTTTGAGACCCAGTACTTC. This codes for CASCHRTVYFETQYF.

V gene TRBV6-1 combines with J gene TRBJ2-1, with D perhaps TRBD2 (6 bases). Germline V gene data show CDR1 as MNHNS and CDR2 as SASEGT. V lost 5 bases to trimming and J lost 0 bases, with 17 bases between them. CDR3 size: 17 residues. DNA of the CDR3: TGTGCCAGCAGTCGACTCCGGGACTCGAGCTCCTACAATGAGCAGTTCTTC. Protein product: CASSRLRDSSSYNEQFF.

This clonotype has a count of ten or more. The chain joins TRBV29-1 to TRBJ2-4; perhaps D is TRBD1 or TRBD2 (6 bases each). The CDR3 loop spans 14 amino acids. Germline V lookup: CDR1 SQVTM, CDR2 ANQGSEA. The ends were cut back, 3 bases at V and 5 bases at J, with 14 bases in the middle. CDR3 region: CSVEGGQGENIQYF. CDR3 in DNA: TGCAGCGTTGAGGGGGGCCAGGGCGAAAACATTCAGTACTTC.

This chain connects TRBV6-2 or TRBV6-3 to TRBJ1-5; D gene ambiguous. Per the germline V gene, CDR1 is MNHEY and CDR2 is SVGEGT. V was trimmed by 3 bases and J by 7 bases, leaving 7 bases between them. The CDR3 runs 12 residues. The CDR3 spells CASSYWSQPQHF. CDR3 coding DNA: TGTGCCAGCAGTTATTGGAGCCAGCCCCAGCATTTT.

The J gene is TRBJ2-3, the V gene TRBV20-1, with 8 bases fitting TRBD2. Germline lookup yields CDR1 DFQATT and CDR2 SNEGSKA (reference sequence). The CDR3 loop spans 14 amino acids. V lost 4 bases, J lost 2 bases, and 5 bases stayed unmatched. CDR3 bases: TGCAGTGCTACCAGGACTAGCCCCACAGATACGCAGTATTTT. This sequence encodes CSATRTSPTDTQYF.

The chain has TRBV25-1 and TRBJ2-5, with D tentatively TRBD2 (6 bases). V was shortened by 8 bases and J by 9 bases, with 16 bases between the two germline ends. The CDR3 runs to 12 residues. In germline, CDR1 is MGHDK, CDR2 SYGVNS. CDR3: CASRTTRESQYF. As DNA, the CDR3 is TGTGCCAGCCGGACAACACGGGAGTCCCAGTACTTC.

The chain employs TRBV6-5 and TRBJ2-7; 9 bases line up with TRBD1. Germline values: CDR1 MNHEY, CDR2 SVGAGI. The CDR3 loop spans 15 amino acids. Losses at the gene ends were 7 bases for V and 6 bases for J; bases not matched to a gene: 13. The CDR3 bases are TGTGCCAGCACGTTATCAACAGGGGGCCGACGCGAGCAGTACTTC. This translates into CASTLSTGGRREQYF.

This clonotype turned up a few times. The CDR3 spells CASSTATDTQYF. CDR3 bases: TGCGCCAGCAGCACAGCCACAGATACGCAGTATTTT. V gene TRBV5-1 combines with J gene TRBJ2-3; no definite D call. The CDR3 consists of 12 residues. Trimming took 4 bases from V and 2 from J, leaving 5 bases between them. CDR1 is SGHRS and CDR2 is YFSETQ in the germline V gene. The full variable domain, completed using reference TRBV5-1 and TRBJ2-3, is KAGVTQTPRYLIKTRGQQVTLSCSPISGHRSVSWYQQTPGQGLQFLFEYFSETQRNKGNFPGRFSGRQFSNSRSEMNVSTLELGDSALYLCASSTATDTQYFGPGTRLTVL.

This clonotype was seen more than once but under ten times. The chain joins TRBV3-1 to TRBJ2-6; 7 bases line up with TRBD2. V was pared by 8 bases and J by 2 bases, with 0 bases of the junction left unmatched. The CDR3 totals 13 residues. From germline, CDR1 is LGHDT and CDR2 YNNKEL (reference sequence). The CDR3 here is CASRGAGANVLTF. In DNA form, the CDR3 reads TGTGCCAGCCGGGGGGCTGGGGCCAACGTCCTGACTTTC.

The rearrangement joins TRBV7-2 to TRBJ2-1; tentatively, D is TRBD2 (6 bases). The CDR3 consists of 14 residues. The germline gives CDR1 SGHTA, CDR2 FQGNSA. V gave up 0 bases and J gave up 11 bases, with 14 bases separating them. CDR3 sequence: CASSLAGGSSQQFF. CDR3 nucleotide sequence: TGTGCCAGCAGCTTAGCGGGGGGTTCTAGTCAGCAGTTCTTC.